This TCR beta chain appears in the sequencing data of a study of blood T cell repertoires in COVID-19. Study context: Nucleic acid was either cDNA or gDNA, and it came from T cells, B-cell-depleted T cells, or PBMCs.

Patients in Seattle were enrolled during active infection, then followed longitudinally. Germline values: CDR1 SQVTM, CDR2 ANQGSEA. CDR3 size: 12 residues. V shed 4 bases and J 4 bases; nucleotides not matched to a gene: 2. Comment on this clone: Additional DNA sequences in this sample encode the identical CDR3.

The authors' processing: Estimates of nucleated cell counts were drawn from the amplification of reference gene primers. Sequencing was performed with immunoSEQ multiplex PCR; in TCRdb, only in-frame clones are kept and a portion is missing. V, J and clone size are those of that table, while D and trimming were read from the DNA. The sample holds 300,000 to 350,000 clones, 70% to 90% seen once. This TCR was recovered from a woman in her twenties or thirties with COVID-19, enrolled during active disease. Source material: peripheral blood. This chain joins TRBV29-1 and TRBJ1-1, with 8 bases identical to TRBD1. The DNA of the CDR3 is TGCAGCGTTGGACAGGGGTCCACTGAAGCTTTCTTT. Its translation: CSVGQGSTEAFF.